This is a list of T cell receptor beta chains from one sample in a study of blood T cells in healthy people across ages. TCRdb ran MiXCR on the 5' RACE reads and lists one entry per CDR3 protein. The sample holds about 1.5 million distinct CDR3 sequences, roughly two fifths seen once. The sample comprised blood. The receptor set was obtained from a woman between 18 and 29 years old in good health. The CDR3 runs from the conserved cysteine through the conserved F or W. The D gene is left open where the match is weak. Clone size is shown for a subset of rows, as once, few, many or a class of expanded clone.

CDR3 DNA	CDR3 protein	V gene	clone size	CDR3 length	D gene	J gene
TGTGCCAGCAGTGCTCTCTGGACAGAGAACTATGGCTACACCTTC	CASSALWTENYGYTF	TRBV6-1	few	15	NA	TRBJ1-2
TGTGCCAGCAGCCCGAGTAACGGCGGAGAGTATGGCTACACCTTC	CASSPSNGGEYGYTF	TRBV7-2	once	15	NA	TRBJ1-2
TGTGCCAGCAGGGTGGGGCGGTACTACGAGCAGTACTTC	CASRVGRYYEQYF	TRBV12-3/TRBV12-4	few	13	NA	TRBJ2-7
TGCAGTGCTAGAGTGGGACTACACTCCTACAATGAGCAGTTCTTC	CSARVGLHSYNEQFF	TRBV20-1	NA	15	TRBD2	TRBJ2-1
TGTGCCAGCAGCCAAGATTGGAAACTAGCAGGCGAGACCCAGTACTTC	CASSQDWKLAGETQYF	TRBV4-2	NA	16	NA	TRBJ2-5
TGTGCCAGCAGCTTAGTAGCGAGGAGGACAGATACGCAGTATTTT	CASSLVARRTDTQYF	TRBV11-2	few	15	NA	TRBJ2-3
TGCGCCAGCAGCCGGATCACTAGCGGGAGGGACAATGGGCAGTTCTTC	CASSRITSGRDNGQFF	TRBV4-1	NA	16	TRBD2	TRBJ2-1
TGTGCCAGCAGTGAAGGAGAACCTTATAGCAATCAGCCCCAGCATTTT	CASSEGEPYSNQPQHF	TRBV25-1	NA	16	NA	TRBJ1-5
TGTGCCAGCAGCTTAGGGCGGGCCCGCCTCTTGCCCCAGTACTTC	CASSLGRARLLPQYF	TRBV11-1	NA	15	NA	TRBJ2-5
TGTGCCAGCAGCGTAACAGGGCAGAACACTGAAGCTTTCTTT	CASSVTGQNTEAFF	TRBV9	few	14	NA	TRBJ1-1
TGCGCCAGCAGCCAAGGGCAGCCCCTAGCCAAAAACATTCAGTACTTC	CASSQGQPLAKNIQYF	TRBV4-1	few	16	NA	TRBJ2-4
TGTGCCAGCAGCTTCTGGACATATGGGAAAGCGGGCAATCAGCCCCAGCATTTT	CASSFWTYGKAGNQPQHF	TRBV7-9	NA	18	NA	TRBJ1-5
TGTGCCAGCAGCGTAGAGGGTTTCTCACCCCTCCACTTT	CASSVEGFSPLHF	TRBV9	few	13	NA	TRBJ1-6
TGTGCCAGCAGTCTATCCGGGACAGCCCTACTCTACGAGCAGTACTTC	CASSLSGTALLYEQYF	TRBV12-3/TRBV12-4	NA	16	TRBD1	TRBJ2-7
TGTGCCAGCAGTGATCCCGGGCCTGTCTTCTATGAGCAGTACTTC	CASSDPGPVFYEQYF	TRBV2	NA	15	NA	TRBJ2-7
TGTGCCAGCAGTGGGACTAGCAGCCAAGAGACCCAGTACTTC	CASSGTSSQETQYF	TRBV2	NA	14	TRBD2	TRBJ2-5
TGTGTCAGCAGCTTAGCCCAGCTATCCTACAATGAGCAGTTCTTC	CVSSLAQLSYNEQFF	TRBV7-2	NA	15	NA	TRBJ2-1
TGTGCCATCAGCGACGGGACCGCAGGTACAGATACGCAGTATTTT	CAISDGTAGTDTQYF	TRBV10-3	NA	15	NA	TRBJ2-3
TGCAGCGTCCAGCCCGGGGCAGGGGACGAGCAGTACTTC	CSVQPGAGDEQYF	TRBV29-1	NA	13	NA	TRBJ2-7
TGTGCCAGCAGTTATAGGTTGAGCGGTCAGCCCCAGCATTTT	CASSYRLSGQPQHF	TRBV6-2/TRBV6-3	NA	14	NA	TRBJ1-5
TGCGCCAGCAGCCCGAACATAAACACTGAAGCTTTCTTT	CASSPNINTEAFF	TRBV5-1	NA	13	NA	TRBJ1-1
TGTGCCATCAGCAAAAGACAGGGCGAAAACATTCAGTACTTC	CAISKRQGENIQYF	TRBV10-3	NA	14	TRBD1	TRBJ2-4
TGCAGTGCTAGTGCGGGGGCAGATACGCAGTATTTT	CSASAGADTQYF	TRBV20-1	few	12	TRBD2	TRBJ2-3
TGCAGTGCTAGGGATTACGTGGAGACCCAGTACTTC	CSARDYVETQYF	TRBV20-1	NA	12	NA	TRBJ2-5
TGTGCCAGCAGGGCCGGGAGGGCAACAGATACGCAGTATTTT	CASRAGRATDTQYF	TRBV25-1	NA	14	TRBD2	TRBJ2-3
TGCAGTGCTAGAGGGGCCGGGCCATACACTGAAGCTTTCTTT	CSARGAGPYTEAFF	TRBV20-1	NA	14	NA	TRBJ1-1
TGTGCCAGCAGCTTGGATTCAGGGGGCGCGATAAGAGAGACCCAGTACTTC	CASSLDSGGAIRETQYF	TRBV5-6	NA	17	TRBD1	TRBJ2-5